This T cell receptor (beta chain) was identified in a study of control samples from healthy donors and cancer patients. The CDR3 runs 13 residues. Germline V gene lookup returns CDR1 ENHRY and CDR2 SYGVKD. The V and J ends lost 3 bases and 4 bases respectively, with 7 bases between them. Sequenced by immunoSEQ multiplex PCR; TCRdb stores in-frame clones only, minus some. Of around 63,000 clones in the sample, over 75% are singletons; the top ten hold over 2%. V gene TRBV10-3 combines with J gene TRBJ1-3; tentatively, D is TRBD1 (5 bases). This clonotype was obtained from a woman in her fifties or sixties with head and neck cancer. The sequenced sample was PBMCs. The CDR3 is CAISEGAGNTIYF. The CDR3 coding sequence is TGTGCCATCAGTGAAGGGGCAGGAAACACCATATATTTT.